Listed here are 7 T cell receptor beta chains from one sample, sequenced in a study of Tregs in tolerant kidney transplant recipients. Sequencing was performed with immunoSEQ multiplex PCR; in TCRdb, only in-frame clones are kept and a portion is missing. The sample shows around 230,000 clones, about 86% of them seen only once. The sequenced sample was CD4+ T cells from blood. These TCRs come from a human donor in good health.

V usage is TRBV7-9 and J usage is TRBJ1-1; unclear D gene. Germline V gives CDR1 SEHNR, CDR2 FQNEAQ (reference sequence). The CDR3 is 13 residues long. The V and J ends lost 1 base and 4 bases respectively, with 7 bases between them. The CDR3: CASSLELGTEAFF. For the CDR3, the DNA is TGTGCCAGCAGCTTAGAGTTGGGCACTGAAGCTTTCTTT. The whole variable domain, filled in from reference TRBV7-9 and TRBJ1-1, reads DTGVSQNPRHKITKRGQNVTFRCDPISEHNRLYWYRQTLGQGPEFLTYFQNEAQLEKSRLLSDRFSAERPKGSFSTLEIQRTEQGDSAMYLCASSLELGTEAFFGQGTRLTVV.

V usage is TRBV27 and J usage is TRBJ1-2; possible D gene TRBD1, 6 bases. The germline V and J ends were trimmed by 5 bases and 11 bases, with 18 bases remaining between them. CDR3 length equals 13 residues. CDR1 is MNHEY and CDR2 is SMNVEV in the germline V gene (reference sequence). CDR3 DNA: TGTGCCAGCAGTCTGAAGATGACAGGCAGTTACACCTTC. Amino acid sequence: CASSLKMTGSYTF.

The table lists this clone with a count of one. This chain uses TRBV7-2 with TRBJ2-7, with TRBD1 as a possible D gene (6 bases). The germline gives CDR1 SGHTA, CDR2 FQGNSA. This CDR3 spans 14 amino acids. V was cut by 4 bases and J by 7 bases, with 17 bases left in between. The CDR3 sequence is CASSSSDTGREQYF. The CDR3 region has the DNA TGTGCCAGCAGCTCCAGCGATACAGGGCGGGAGCAGTACTTC.

This sequence joins TRBV19 and TRBJ1-2; unclear D gene. The CDR3 runs to 12 residues. Germline assignment: CDR1 LNHDA and CDR2 SQIVND (reference sequence). V lost 6 bases, J lost 7 bases, and 12 bases lay in between. Written as DNA, the CDR3 is TGTGCCAGTAGGGTAAGGCTCAGTGGCTACACCTTC. This encodes CASRVRLSGYTF.

The genes are TRBV5-1 and TRBJ2-6; D gene unclear. The germline V gene has CDR1 SGHRS and CDR2 YFSETQ. CDR3 size: 16 residues. Between the trimmed V and J ends, which lost 0 bases and 0 bases, there was a span of 7 bases. DNA for the CDR3: TGCGCCAGCAGCTTGGTGGTTTACTCTGGGGCCAACGTCCTGACTTTC. This codes for CASSLVVYSGANVLTF.

This clone was detected a few times. The chain links TRBV5-4 to TRBJ1-1; D is undetermined. V dropped 0 bases and J dropped 6 bases, with 9 bases sitting between them. Per the germline V gene, CDR1 is SGHNT and CDR2 is YYREEE (reference sequence). This CDR3 is built from 13 residues. CDR3 DNA sequence: TGTGCCAGCAGCTTGGGGGTTGCTCCTGAAGCTTTCTTT. This gives the protein CASSLGVAPEAFF. Variable domain in full (rest from reference TRBV5-4 and TRBJ1-1): ETGVTQSPTHLIKTRGQQVTLRCSSQSGHNTVSWYQQALGQGPQFIFQYYREEENGRGNFPPRFSGLQFPNYSSELNVNALELDDSALYLCASSLGVAPEAFFGQGTRLTVV.

The rearrangement links TRBV12-5 to TRBJ2-3, with D tentatively TRBD2 (6 bases). CDR1 and CDR2 (germline): LGHNT, FRNRAP. V shed 2 bases and J shed 6 bases, with 9 bases lying between them. There are 13 residues in the CDR3. CDR3 residues: CASGLSGEDTQYF. The CDR3 region has the DNA TGTGCTAGTGGTTTGTCGGGAGAGGATACGCAGTATTTT.